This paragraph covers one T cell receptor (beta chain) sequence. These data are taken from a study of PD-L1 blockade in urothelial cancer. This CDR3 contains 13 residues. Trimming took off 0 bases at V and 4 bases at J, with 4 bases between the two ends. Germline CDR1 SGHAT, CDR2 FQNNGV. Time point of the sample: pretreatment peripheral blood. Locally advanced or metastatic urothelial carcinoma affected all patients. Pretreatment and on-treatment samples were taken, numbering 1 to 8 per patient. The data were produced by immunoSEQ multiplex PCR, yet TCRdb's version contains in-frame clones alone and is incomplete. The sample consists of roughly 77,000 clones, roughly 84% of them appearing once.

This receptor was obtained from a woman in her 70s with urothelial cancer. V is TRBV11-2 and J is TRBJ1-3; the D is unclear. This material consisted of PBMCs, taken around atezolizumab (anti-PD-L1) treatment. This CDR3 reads CASSLERGNTIYF. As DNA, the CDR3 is TGTGCCAGCAGCTTAGAACGGGGAAACACCATATATTTT.